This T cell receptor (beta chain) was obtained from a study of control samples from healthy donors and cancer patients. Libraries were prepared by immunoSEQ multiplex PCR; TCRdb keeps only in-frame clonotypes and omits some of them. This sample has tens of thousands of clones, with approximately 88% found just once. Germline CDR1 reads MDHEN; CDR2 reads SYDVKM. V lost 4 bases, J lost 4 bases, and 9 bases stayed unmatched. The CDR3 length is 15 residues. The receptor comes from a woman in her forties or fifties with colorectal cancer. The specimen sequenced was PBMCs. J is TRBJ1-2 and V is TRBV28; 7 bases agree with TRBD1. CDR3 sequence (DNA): TGTGCCAGCAGTTCTTCCGGGACAGACGGCTATGGCTACACCTTC. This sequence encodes CASSSSGTDGYGYTF.